This T cell receptor beta chain was documented in a study of neurological immune-mediated disorders. General study results and limits: No CDR3 amino acid sequences were shared by expanded clones across subjects, suggesting private repertoires in all groups. A possible signature was seen in one related-CDR3 cluster, into which phylogenetic grouping placed the repertoires of 18 of 34 multiple sclerosis patients. The multiple sclerosis repertoire cluster had no clinical or MRI feature associated with it.

5'RACE generated cDNA with 10-nucleotide random UMIs. One entry per CDR3 protein, called by TCRdb with MiXCR from the 5' RACE reads. The sample shows about 62,000 distinct CDR3 sequences, about 3.7% of them seen only once. Trimming pared 1 base from V and 2 bases from J, leaving 36 bases between. Germline lookup yields CDR1 SEHNR and CDR2 FQNEAQ (reference sequence). The CDR3 runs to 24 residues. A word on this clonotype: Its antigen is unidentified.

This chain joins TRBV7-9 and TRBJ2-1, with D perhaps being TRBD1 or TRBD2 (7 bases each). Sequenced sample: PBMCs. The TCR was taken from a woman in her forties or fifties with multiple sclerosis. In DNA form, the CDR3 reads TGTGCCAGCAGCTTAGGAGTCAGAAGAGGAGAGGGACAGCAACCGCTAGCGGCCTACAATGAGCAGTTCTTC. Translation: CASSLGVRRGEGQQPLAAYNEQFF.